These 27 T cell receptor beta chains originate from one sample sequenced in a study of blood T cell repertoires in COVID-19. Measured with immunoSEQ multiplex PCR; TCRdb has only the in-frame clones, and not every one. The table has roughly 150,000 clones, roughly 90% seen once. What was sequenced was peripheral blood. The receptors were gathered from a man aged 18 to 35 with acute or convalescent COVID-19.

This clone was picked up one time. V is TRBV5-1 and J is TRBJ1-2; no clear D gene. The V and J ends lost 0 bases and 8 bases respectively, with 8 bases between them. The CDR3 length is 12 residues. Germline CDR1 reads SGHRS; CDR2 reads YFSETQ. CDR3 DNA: TGCGCCAGCAGCTTGGAGTCGGGGGGCTACACCTTC. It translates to CASSLESGGYTF.

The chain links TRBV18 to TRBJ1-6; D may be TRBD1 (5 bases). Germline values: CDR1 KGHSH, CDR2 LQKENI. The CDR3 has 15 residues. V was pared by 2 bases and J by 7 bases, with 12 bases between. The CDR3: CASSPGGGRNSPLHF. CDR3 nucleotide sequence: TGTGCCAGCTCACCAGGGGGGGGAAGGAATTCACCCCTCCACTTT.

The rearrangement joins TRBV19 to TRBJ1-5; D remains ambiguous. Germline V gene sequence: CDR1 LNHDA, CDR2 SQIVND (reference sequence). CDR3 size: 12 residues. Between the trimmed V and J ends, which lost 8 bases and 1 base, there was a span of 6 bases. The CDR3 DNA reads TGTGCCAGTCGCGGAAGCAATCAGCCCCAGCATTTT. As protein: CASRGSNQPQHF.

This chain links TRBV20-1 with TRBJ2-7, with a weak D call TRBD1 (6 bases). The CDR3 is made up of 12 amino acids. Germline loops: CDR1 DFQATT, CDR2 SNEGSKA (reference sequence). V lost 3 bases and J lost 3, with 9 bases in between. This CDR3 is CSASVGGYEQYF. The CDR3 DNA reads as TGCAGTGCTAGTGTAGGGGGCTACGAGCAGTACTTC.

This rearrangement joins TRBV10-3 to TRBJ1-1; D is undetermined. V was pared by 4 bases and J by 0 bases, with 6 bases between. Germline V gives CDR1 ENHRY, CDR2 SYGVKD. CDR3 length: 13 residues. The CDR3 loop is CAISVSLNTEAFF. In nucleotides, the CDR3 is TGTGCCATCAGTGTCAGTCTGAACACTGAAGCTTTCTTT.

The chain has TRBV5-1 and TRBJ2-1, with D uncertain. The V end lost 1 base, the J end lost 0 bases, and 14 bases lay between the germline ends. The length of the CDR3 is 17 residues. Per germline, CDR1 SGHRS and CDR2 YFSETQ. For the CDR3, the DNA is TGCGCCAGCAGCTTGACAGCCCAGGCGAGCTCCTACAATGAGCAGTTCTTC. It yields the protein CASSLTAQASSYNEQFF.

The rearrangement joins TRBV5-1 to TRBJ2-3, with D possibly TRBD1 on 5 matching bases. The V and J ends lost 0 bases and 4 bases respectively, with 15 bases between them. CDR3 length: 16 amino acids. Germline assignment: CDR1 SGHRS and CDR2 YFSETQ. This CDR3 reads CASSLAVQGFADTQYF. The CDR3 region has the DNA TGCGCCAGCAGCTTGGCGGTGCAGGGATTCGCAGATACGCAGTATTTT. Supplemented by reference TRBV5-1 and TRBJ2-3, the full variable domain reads KAGVTQTPRYLIKTRGQQVTLSCSPISGHRSVSWYQQTPGQGLQFLFEYFSETQRNKGNFPGRFSGRQFSNSRSEMNVSTLELGDSALYLCASSLAVQGFADTQYFGPGTRLTVL.

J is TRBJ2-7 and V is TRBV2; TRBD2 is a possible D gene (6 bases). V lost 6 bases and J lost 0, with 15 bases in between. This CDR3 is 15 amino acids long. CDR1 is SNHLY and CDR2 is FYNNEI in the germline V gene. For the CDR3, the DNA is TGTGCCAGCAGCGCCGGGACTTCCTACTCCTACGAGCAGTACTTC. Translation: CASSAGTSYSYEQYF.

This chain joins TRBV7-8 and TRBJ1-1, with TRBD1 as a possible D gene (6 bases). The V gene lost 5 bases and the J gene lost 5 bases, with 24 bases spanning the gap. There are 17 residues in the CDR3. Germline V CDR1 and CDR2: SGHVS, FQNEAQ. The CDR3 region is CASSPHRAYRENTEAFF. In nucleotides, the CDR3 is TGTGCCAGCAGCCCGCATCGAGCCTACAGGGAGAATACTGAAGCTTTCTTT.

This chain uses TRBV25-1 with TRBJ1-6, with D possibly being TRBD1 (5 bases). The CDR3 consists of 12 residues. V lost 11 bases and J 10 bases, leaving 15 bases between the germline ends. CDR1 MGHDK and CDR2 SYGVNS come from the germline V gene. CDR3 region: CASSQGGSPLHF. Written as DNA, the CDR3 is TGTGCCTCTAGTCAGGGCGGATCACCCCTCCACTTT.

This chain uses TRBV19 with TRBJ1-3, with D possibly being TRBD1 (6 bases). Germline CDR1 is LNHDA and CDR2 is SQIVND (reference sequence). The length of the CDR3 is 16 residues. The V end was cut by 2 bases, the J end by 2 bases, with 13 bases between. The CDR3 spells CASSISGTLAGNTIYF. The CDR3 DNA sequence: TGTGCCAGTAGTATAAGCGGGACACTTGCTGGAAACACCATATATTTT.

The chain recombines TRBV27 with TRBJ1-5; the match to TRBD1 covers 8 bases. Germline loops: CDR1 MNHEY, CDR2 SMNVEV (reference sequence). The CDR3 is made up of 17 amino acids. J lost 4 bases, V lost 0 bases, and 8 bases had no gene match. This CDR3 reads CASSLSADRVGNQPQHF. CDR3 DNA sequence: TGTGCCAGCAGTTTATCGGCGGACAGGGTTGGAAATCAGCCCCAGCATTTT.

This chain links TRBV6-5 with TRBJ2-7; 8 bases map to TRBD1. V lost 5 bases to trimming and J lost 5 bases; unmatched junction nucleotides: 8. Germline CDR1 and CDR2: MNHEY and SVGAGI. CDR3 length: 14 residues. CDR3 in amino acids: CASSPPGQANEQYF. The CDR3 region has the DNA TGTGCCAGCAGTCCCCCGGGACAGGCTAACGAGCAGTACTTC.

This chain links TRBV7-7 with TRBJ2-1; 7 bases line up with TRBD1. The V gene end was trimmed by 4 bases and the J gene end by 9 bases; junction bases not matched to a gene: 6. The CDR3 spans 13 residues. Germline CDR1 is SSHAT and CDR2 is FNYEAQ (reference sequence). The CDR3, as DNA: TGTGCCAGCAGCTCTGACAGGGATGCTGAGCAGTTCTTC. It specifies CASSSDRDAEQFF.

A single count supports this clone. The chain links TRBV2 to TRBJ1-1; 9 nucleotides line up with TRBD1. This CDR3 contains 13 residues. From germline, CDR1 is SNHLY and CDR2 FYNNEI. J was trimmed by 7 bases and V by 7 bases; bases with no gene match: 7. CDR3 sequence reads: CASNRDRVIEAFF. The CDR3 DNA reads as TGTGCCAGCAACCGGGACAGGGTAATTGAAGCTTTCTTT. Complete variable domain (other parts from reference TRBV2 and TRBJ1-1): EPEVTQTPSHQVTQMGQEVILRCVPISNHLYFYWYRQILGQKVEFLVSFYNNEISEKSEIFDDQFSVERPDGSNFTLKIRSTKLEDSAMYFCASNRDRVIEAFFGQGTRLTVV.

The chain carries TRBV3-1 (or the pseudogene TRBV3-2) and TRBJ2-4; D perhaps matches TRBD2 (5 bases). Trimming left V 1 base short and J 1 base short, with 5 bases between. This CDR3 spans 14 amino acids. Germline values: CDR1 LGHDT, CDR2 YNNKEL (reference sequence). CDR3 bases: TGTGCCAGCAGCCAAGGAGGGGCCAAAAACATTCAGTACTTC. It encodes CASSQGGAKNIQYF.

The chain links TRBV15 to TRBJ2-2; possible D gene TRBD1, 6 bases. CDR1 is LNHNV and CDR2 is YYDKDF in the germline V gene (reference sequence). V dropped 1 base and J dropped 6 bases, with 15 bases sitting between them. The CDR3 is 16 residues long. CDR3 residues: CATSRVPTGSAGELFF. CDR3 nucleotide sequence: TGTGCCACCAGCAGAGTCCCCACAGGGTCGGCCGGGGAGCTGTTTTTT.

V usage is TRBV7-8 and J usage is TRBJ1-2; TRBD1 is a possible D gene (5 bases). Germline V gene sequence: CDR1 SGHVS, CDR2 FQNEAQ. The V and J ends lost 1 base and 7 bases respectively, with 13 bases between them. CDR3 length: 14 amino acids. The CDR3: CASSLERGWSGYTF. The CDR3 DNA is TGTGCCAGCAGCTTAGAGCGGGGGTGGAGTGGCTACACCTTC.

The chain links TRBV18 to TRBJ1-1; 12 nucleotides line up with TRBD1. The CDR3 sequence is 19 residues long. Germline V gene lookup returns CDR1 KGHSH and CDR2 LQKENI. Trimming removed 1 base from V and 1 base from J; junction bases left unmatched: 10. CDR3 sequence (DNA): TGTGCCAGCTCACCACGGGGGGGCGGGACAGGGGGCTCGAACACTGAAGCTTTCTTT. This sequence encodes CASSPRGGGTGGSNTEAFF.

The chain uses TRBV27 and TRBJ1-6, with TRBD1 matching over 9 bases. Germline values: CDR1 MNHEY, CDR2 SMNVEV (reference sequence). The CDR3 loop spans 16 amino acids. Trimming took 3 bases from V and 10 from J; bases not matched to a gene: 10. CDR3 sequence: CASSFSLGQGLSPLHF. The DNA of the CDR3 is TGTGCCAGCAGTTTCTCTCTGGGACAGGGACTATCACCCCTCCACTTT.

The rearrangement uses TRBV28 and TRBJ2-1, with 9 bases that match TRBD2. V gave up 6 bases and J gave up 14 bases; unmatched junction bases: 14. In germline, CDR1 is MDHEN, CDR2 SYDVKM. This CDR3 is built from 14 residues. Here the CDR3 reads CASSLSGGYKEKFF. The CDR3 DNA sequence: TGTGCCAGCAGCCTTAGCGGGGGCTACAAGGAGAAGTTCTTC. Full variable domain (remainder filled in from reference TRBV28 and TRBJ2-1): DVKVTQSSRYLVKRTGEKVFLECVQDMDHENMFWYRQDPGLGLRLIYFSYDVKMKEKGDIPEGYSVSREKKERFSLILESASTNQTSMYLCASSLSGGYKEKFFGPGTRLTVL.

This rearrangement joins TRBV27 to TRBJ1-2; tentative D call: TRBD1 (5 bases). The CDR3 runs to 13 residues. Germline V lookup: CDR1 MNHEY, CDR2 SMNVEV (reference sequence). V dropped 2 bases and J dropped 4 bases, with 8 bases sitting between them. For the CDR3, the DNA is TGTGCCAGCAGTTTAGGACATCGCTATGGCTACACCTTC. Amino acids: CASSLGHRYGYTF.

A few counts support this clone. The CDR3 DNA is TGTGCCAGCAGCCACCTAGACAATGAGCAGTTCTTC. It specifies CASSHLDNEQFF. The gene calls are TRBV13 and TRBJ2-1; D is uncertain. Germline loops: CDR1 PRHDT, CDR2 FYEKMQ (reference sequence). V was pared by 5 bases and J by 5 bases, with 7 bases between. This CDR3 has 12 amino acids.

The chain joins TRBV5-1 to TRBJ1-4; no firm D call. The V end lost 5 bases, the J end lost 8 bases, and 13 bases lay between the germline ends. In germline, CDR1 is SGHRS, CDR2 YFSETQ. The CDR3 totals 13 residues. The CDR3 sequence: CASSSTGWEKLFF. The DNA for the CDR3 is TGCGCCAGCAGTTCAACGGGATGGGAAAAACTGTTTTTT.

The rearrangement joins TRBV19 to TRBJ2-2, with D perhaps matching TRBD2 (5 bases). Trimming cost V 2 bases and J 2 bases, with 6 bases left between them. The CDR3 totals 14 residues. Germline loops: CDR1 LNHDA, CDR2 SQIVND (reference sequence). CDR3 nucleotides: TGTGCCAGTAGTATACTAGCCAACACCGGGGAGCTGTTTTTT. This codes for CASSILANTGELFF.

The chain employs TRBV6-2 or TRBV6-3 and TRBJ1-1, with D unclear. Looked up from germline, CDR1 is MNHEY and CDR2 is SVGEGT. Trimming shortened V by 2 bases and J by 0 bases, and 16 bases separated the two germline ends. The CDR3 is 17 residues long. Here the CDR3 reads CASSYPFVWQMNTEAFF. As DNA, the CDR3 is TGTGCCAGCAGTTACCCTTTCGTATGGCAAATGAACACTGAAGCTTTCTTT.

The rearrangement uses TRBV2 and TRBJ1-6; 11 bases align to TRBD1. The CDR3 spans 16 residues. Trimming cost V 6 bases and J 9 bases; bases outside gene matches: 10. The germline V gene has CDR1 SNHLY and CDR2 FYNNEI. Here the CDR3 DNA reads TGTGCCAGCAGCGTATCCCCGGGACAGGGGGTTTCACCCCTCCACTTT. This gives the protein CASSVSPGQGVSPLHF.